Given below is one TCR beta chain in context. Its antigen is unidentified. The CDR3 has 18 residues. V lost 7 bases and J lost 2; bases outside the gene matches: 13. Germline V gives CDR1 LNHDA, CDR2 SQIVND (reference sequence). Sequencing was performed with immunoSEQ multiplex PCR; in TCRdb, only in-frame clones are kept and a portion is missing. This table has under 30,000 clones, approximately 92% appearing once. The data are from a study of T cell responses to AZD1222 COVID-19 vaccine. Study-wide results and limits: Clonal diversity was possibly underestimated, and the donors were mostly white British, with more females. Spike was spanned by vaccine-associated CD4 TCRs, with dominance at 160-218 and 743-854. Baseline serostatus was positive in only six AZD1222 recipients.

Second doses at about 4 or about 12 weeks were pooled. Sequenced material: peripheral blood, taken 28 days after the second AZD1222 dose. This sequence was found in an adult who received the AZD1222 COVID-19 vaccine. V is TRBV19 and J is TRBJ2-6; 8 positions agree with TRBD1. CDR3 sequence: CASTLTRTGRPGANVLTF. The CDR3 bases are TGTGCCAGTACCCTAACCCGGACAGGGAGACCTGGGGCCAACGTCCTGACTTTC.